Shown below are 2 T cell receptor beta chains from a single sample sequenced in a study of monozygotic twins with inflammatory bowel disease. For each CDR3 protein, TCRdb gives one entry from its re-call of the 5' RACE reads, without DNA. Its clone listing holds about 200,000 distinct CDR3 sequences. The sequenced material came from blood. Receptor source: a human donor with ulcerative colitis or Crohn's disease, or a healthy co-twin of an affected twin (not recorded which).

The chain carries TRBV5-1 and TRBJ2-7; the D call of TRBD1 rests on TCRdb alone, since no DNA is present to check it. The germline CDR1 and CDR2 sequences are SGHRS and YFSETQ. The CDR3 is 11 amino acids. This CDR3 reads CASKGPGEQYF.

The chain has TRBV6-2 or TRBV6-3 and TRBJ2-6. The CDR3 runs to 13 residues. Germline CDR1 is MNHEY and CDR2 is SVGEGT. CDR3 protein: CASAFTGANVLTF.